The following is a T cell receptor (beta chain) sequence with its context. This entry belongs to a study of early T cells in non-severe SARS-CoV-2 infection. The overall study: Unsorted whole-blood RNA was sequenced in bulk, leaving chains unpaired.

TCRdb recomputed calls from the 5' RACE reads with MiXCR, one row per CDR3 protein. Of 70,000 or so distinct CDR3 sequences listed, about 9.5% are singletons. Between the trimmed V and J ends, which lost 1 base and 2 bases, there was a span of 4 bases. The CDR3 length is 12 residues. Germline V gives CDR1 SGHDT, CDR2 YYEEEE. This specimen was whole blood, taken at baseline. The receptor's source is an adult who was a healthcare worker with PCR-confirmed SARS-CoV-2 infection or an uninfected control (not recorded which). The genes are TRBV5-6 and TRBJ2-7; D call uncertain. Written as DNA, the CDR3 is TGTGCCAGCAGCTTGATGGCCTACGAGCAGTACTTC. Encoded protein: CASSLMAYEQYF.